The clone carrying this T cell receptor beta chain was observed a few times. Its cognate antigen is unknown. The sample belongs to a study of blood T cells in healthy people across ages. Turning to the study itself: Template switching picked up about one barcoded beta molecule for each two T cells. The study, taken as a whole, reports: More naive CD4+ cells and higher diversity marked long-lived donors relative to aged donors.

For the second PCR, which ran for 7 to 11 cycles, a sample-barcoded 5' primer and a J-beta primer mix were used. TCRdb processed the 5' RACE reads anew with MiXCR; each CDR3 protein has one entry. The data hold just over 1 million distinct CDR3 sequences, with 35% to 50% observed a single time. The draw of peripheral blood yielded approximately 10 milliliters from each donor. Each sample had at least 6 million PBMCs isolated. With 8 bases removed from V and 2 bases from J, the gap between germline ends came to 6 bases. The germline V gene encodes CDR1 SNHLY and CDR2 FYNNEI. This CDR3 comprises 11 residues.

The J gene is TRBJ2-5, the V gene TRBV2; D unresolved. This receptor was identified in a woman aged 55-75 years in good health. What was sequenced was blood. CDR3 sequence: CASVGQETQYF. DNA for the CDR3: TGTGCCAGCGTAGGGCAAGAGACCCAGTACTTC.